This entry features one T cell receptor beta chain sequence. Repertoires were generated with immunoSEQ multiplex PCR, while TCRdb's copy carries only in-frame clones and drops some. The sample records roughly 320,000 clones, 75% to 85% being singletons. Germline V gene data show CDR1 as MGHRA and CDR2 as YSYEKL. This CDR3 contains 15 residues. The germline V and J ends were trimmed by 1 base and 7 bases, with 14 bases remaining between them. This sample is drawn from a study of blood T cell repertoires in COVID-19. Looking at the study overall: The United States, Italy and Spain were the sources of the acute and convalescent COVID-19 samples.

This chain connects TRBV4-1 to TRBJ1-5; maybe TRBD1 (5 bases). What was sequenced was peripheral blood. The clonotype originates from a human donor in a cohort sampled during active COVID-19. The CDR3 sequence is CASSQAWGGGQPQHF. The CDR3 DNA reads as TGCGCCAGCAGCCAAGCCTGGGGGGGTGGACAGCCCCAGCATTTT.